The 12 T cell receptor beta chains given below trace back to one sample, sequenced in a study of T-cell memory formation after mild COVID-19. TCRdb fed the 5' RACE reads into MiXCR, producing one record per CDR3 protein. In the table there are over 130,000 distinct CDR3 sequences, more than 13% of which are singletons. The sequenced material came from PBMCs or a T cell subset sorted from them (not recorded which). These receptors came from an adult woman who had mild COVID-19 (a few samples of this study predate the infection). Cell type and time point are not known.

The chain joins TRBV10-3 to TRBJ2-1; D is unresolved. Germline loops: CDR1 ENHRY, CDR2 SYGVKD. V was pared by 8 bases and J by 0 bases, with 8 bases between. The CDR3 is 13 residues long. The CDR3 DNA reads TGTGCCATCTCCGAGAGCTCCTACAATGAGCAGTTCTTC. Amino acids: CAISESSYNEQFF.

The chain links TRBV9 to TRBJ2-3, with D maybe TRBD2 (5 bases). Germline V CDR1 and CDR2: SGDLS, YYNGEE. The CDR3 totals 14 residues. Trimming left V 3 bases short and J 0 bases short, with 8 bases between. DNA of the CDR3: TGTGCCAGCAGCGCCTGGGAGAGCACAGATACGCAGTATTTT. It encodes CASSAWESTDTQYF. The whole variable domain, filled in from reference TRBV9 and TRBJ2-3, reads DSGVTQTPKHLITATGQRVTLRCSPRSGDLSVYWYQQSLDQGLQFLIQYYNGEERAKGNILERFSAQQFPDLHSELNLSSLELGDSALYFCASSAWESTDTQYFGPGTRLTVL.

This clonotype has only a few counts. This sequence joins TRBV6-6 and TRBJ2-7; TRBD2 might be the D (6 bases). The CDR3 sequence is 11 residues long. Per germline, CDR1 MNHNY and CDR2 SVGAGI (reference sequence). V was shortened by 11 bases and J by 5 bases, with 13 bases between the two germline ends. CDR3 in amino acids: CAGGPSDEQYF. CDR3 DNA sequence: TGTGCCGGAGGGCCCTCGGACGAGCAGTACTTC.

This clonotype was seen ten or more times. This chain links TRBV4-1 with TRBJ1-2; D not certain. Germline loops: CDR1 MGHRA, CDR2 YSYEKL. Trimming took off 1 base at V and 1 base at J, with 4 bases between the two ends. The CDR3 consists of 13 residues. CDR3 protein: CASSQASNYGYTF. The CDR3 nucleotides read TGCGCCAGCAGCCAAGCGAGTAACTATGGCTACACCTTC.

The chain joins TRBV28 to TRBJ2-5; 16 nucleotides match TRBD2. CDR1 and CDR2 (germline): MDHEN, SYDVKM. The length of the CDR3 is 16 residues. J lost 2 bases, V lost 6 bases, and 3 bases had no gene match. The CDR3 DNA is TGTGCCAGCAGCCCGGGACTAGCGGGAGGGCAAGAGACCCAGTACTTC. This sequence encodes CASSPGLAGGQETQYF.

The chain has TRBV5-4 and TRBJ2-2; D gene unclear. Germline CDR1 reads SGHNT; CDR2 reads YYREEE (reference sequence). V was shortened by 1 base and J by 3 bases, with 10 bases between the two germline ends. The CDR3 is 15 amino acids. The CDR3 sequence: CASSLPPGYTGELFF. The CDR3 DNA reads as TGTGCCAGCAGCTTGCCCCCTGGGTACACCGGGGAGCTGTTTTTT.

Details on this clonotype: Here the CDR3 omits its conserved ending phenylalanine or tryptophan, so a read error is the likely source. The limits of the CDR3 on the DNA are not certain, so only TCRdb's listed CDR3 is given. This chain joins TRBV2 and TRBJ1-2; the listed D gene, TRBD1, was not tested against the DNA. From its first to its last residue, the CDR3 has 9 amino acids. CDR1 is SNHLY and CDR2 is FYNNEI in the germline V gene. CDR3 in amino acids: CATGSGTVI.

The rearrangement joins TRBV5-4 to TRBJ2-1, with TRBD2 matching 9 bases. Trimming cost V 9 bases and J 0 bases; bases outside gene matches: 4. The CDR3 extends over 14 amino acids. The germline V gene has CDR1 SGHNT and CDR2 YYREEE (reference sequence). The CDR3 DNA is TGTGCCACCGTTAGCGGGAGCTCCTACAATGAGCAGTTCTTC. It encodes CATVSGSSYNEQFF.

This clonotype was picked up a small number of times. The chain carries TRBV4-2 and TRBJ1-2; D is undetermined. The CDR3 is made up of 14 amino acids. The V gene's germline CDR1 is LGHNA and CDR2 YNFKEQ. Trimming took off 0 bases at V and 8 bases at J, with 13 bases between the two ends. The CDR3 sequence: CASSQDLVREGYTF. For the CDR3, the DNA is TGTGCCAGCAGCCAAGATCTTGTGCGGGAGGGCTACACCTTC.

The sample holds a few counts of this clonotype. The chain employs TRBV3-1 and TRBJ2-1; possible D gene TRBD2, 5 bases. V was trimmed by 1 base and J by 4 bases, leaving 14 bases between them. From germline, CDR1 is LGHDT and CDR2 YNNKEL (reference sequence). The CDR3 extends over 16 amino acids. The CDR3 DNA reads TGTGCCAGCAGCCAAGCCTGGACTCCCCTTTACAATGAGCAGTTCTTC. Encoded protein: CASSQAWTPLYNEQFF.

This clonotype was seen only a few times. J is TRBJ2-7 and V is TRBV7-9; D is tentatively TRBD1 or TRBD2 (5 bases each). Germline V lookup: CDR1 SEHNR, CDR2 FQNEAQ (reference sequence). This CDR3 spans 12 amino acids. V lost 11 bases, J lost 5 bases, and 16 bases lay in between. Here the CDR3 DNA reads TGTGCCGGACTTGGGGGTACCGACGAGCAGTACTTC. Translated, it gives CAGLGGTDEQYF.

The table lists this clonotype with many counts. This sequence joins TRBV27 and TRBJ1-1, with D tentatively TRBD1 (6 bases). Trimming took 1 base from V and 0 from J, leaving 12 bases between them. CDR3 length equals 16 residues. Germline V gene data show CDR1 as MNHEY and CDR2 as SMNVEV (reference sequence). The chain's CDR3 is CASSLFWGHLNTEAFF. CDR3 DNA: TGTGCCAGCAGTTTATTTTGGGGACACCTGAACACTGAAGCTTTCTTT.